The 3 T cell receptor beta chains below all came from one sample that was sequenced in a study of beta chain features in type 1 diabetes. Isolated RNA was reverse transcribed in full, so expressed TCRB transcripts were sequenced. The table came from immunoSEQ multiplex PCR; TCRdb's copy has only in-frame clones and leaves some out. The sample has some 410,000 clones, roughly 10% seen once. The sequencing input was naive CD4+ T cells from blood. These receptors were collected from a woman under 30 in good health.

J is TRBJ2-3 and V is TRBV7-2; 8 bases are shared with TRBD2. V shed 5 bases and J 8 bases; nucleotides not matched to a gene: 12. CDR1 SGHTA and CDR2 FQGNSA come from the germline V gene. CDR3 length: 15 residues. This chain's CDR3 is CASSVSGTRISTQYF. CDR3 nucleotides: TGTGCCAGCAGCGTCTCCGGGACTAGGATTAGTACGCAGTATTTT.

The V gene is TRBV7-2, the J gene TRBJ1-6; TRBD1 aligns across 10 bases. The trim removed 8 bases at V and 5 bases at J, leaving 6 bases unmatched. The CDR3 consists of 15 residues. From germline, CDR1 is SGHTA and CDR2 FQGNSA. CDR3 bases: TGTGCCAGCCAGAGGGACAGGGGTAATAATTCACCCCTCCACTTT. Its translation is CASQRDRGNNSPLHF.

A few counts support this clone. This sequence joins TRBV10-3 and TRBJ2-3; a weak D match, TRBD1 (6 bases). Germline loops: CDR1 ENHRY, CDR2 SYGVKD. This CDR3 contains 15 residues. V was clipped by 7 bases and J by 6 bases, with 20 bases between them. CDR3 DNA: TGTGCCATCAATAAGAAACCAGGGGACGTGGATACGCAGTATTTT. Protein product: CAINKKPGDVDTQYF.